Following are 16 T cell receptor beta chains from one sample sequenced in a study of blood T cell repertoires in COVID-19. Only in-frame clones appear in the TCRdb table, and some are missing; sequencing was by immunoSEQ multiplex PCR. Of some 260,000 clones listed, roughly 89% are singletons. Sequencing was carried out using PBMCs or T cells enriched from blood (not recorded which). These receptors were taken from a man in his forties or fifties who had recovered from COVID-19.

The chain employs TRBV3-1 (or the pseudogene TRBV3-2) and TRBJ1-2; 12 bases are a match to TRBD1. Germline trimming cut 0 bases from V and 3 bases from J; bases unmatched to any gene: 8. The germline gives CDR1 LGHDT, CDR2 YNNKEL (reference sequence). CDR3 length: 18 amino acids. This chain's CDR3 is CASSQEFGTGGEDYGYTF. CDR3 nucleotide sequence: TGTGCCAGCAGCCAAGAATTTGGGACAGGGGGCGAAGACTATGGCTACACCTTC.

This chain joins TRBV4-1 and TRBJ2-7; D perhaps matches TRBD1 (6 bases). V lost 4 bases and J 2 bases, leaving 15 bases between the germline ends. Germline CDR1 and CDR2: MGHRA and YSYEKL. This CDR3 is 15 amino acids long. The CDR3 loop reads CASSLRTVNTYEQYF. The CDR3 DNA is TGCGCCAGCAGCCTACGGACAGTAAATACCTACGAGCAGTACTTC.

The chain is built from TRBV5-1 and TRBJ1-1; D unclear. The germline gives CDR1 SGHRS, CDR2 YFSETQ. Trimming shortened V by 4 bases and J by 1 base, and 11 bases separated the two germline ends. This CDR3 is built from 14 residues. Here the CDR3 reads CASSPRTRNTEAFF. Here the CDR3 DNA reads TGCGCCAGCAGCCCGCGAACGCGGAACACTGAAGCTTTCTTT.

This chain uses TRBV15 with TRBJ1-2; TRBD1 aligns across 7 bases. The CDR3 runs 17 residues. Germline lookup yields CDR1 LNHNV and CDR2 YYDKDF (reference sequence). The junction had 13 bases not matched to a gene; V was cut back by 0 bases and J by 6 bases. This chain's CDR3 is CATSRDVNRGGKNGYTF. The CDR3 nucleotides read TGTGCCACCAGCAGAGATGTGAACAGGGGCGGGAAAAATGGCTACACCTTC.

The V gene is TRBV28, the J gene TRBJ1-2; TRBD1 matches at 7 bases. Trimming at V came to 1 base and at J to 6 bases, leaving 5 bases not matched to a gene. The CDR3 runs 14 residues. Germline CDR1 is MDHEN and CDR2 is SYDVKM. CDR3 DNA: TGTGCCAGCAGTTTATTAAGGGGGCAGGATGGCTACACCTTC. Its protein product is CASSLLRGQDGYTF.

This sequence joins TRBV5-1 and TRBJ1-5, with D possibly matching TRBD1 (5 bases). CDR1 and CDR2 from the germline V gene are SGHRS and YFSETQ. V lost 1 base and J lost 6, with 11 bases in between. The CDR3 consists of 14 residues. The CDR3 nucleotides read TGCGCCAGCAGCTTGTTTGAAGGGGCTCAGCCCCAGCATTTT. Residues: CASSLFEGAQPQHF.

The V call is TRBV9, the J call TRBJ2-3; 10 positions agree with TRBD2. The CDR3 runs to 15 residues. Unmatched junction bases numbered 2, after V lost 0 bases and J lost 4 bases. Germline V gene sequence: CDR1 SGDLS, CDR2 YYNGEE. This CDR3 is CASSVVGLASDTQYF. The CDR3, as DNA: TGTGCCAGCAGCGTAGTGGGACTAGCGTCAGATACGCAGTATTTT.

A single count supports this clone. The chain couples TRBV10-3 to TRBJ1-5; 7 nucleotides match TRBD1. CDR1 and CDR2 from the germline V gene are ENHRY and SYGVKD. CDR3 length: 15 residues. The trim removed 2 bases at V and 6 bases at J, leaving 7 bases unmatched. CDR3 protein: CAISEGGGLGQPQHF. The CDR3, as DNA: TGTGCCATCAGTGAGGGAGGGGGCCTCGGTCAGCCCCAGCATTTT.

The rearrangement joins TRBV7-2 to TRBJ2-3; 7 nucleotides align to TRBD2. From germline, CDR1 is SGHTA and CDR2 FQGNSA. This CDR3 comprises 17 residues. The junction had 7 bases not matched to a gene; V was cut back by 1 base and J by 0 bases. The CDR3 region has the DNA TGTGCCAGCAGCTTAGGGCCTAGCGGCCTTAGCACAGATACGCAGTATTTT. This translates into CASSLGPSGLSTDTQYF.

V and J are TRBV18 and TRBJ1-4; D is uncertain. CDR3 length equals 15 residues. CDR1 and CDR2 (germline): KGHSH, LQKENI. Trimming shortened V by 2 bases and J by 0 bases, and 7 bases separated the two germline ends. CDR3 sequence: CASSPRTATNEKLFF. The CDR3 DNA is TGTGCCAGCTCACCAAGAACAGCAACTAATGAAAAACTGTTTTTT.

The chain recombines TRBV4-3 with TRBJ2-4, with D tentatively TRBD2 (6 bases). The CDR3 is made up of 15 amino acids. CDR1 and CDR2 from the germline V gene are LGHNA and YSLEER. V lost 0 bases to trimming and J lost 9 bases, with 15 bases between them. The chain's CDR3 is CASSQDLWEASIQYF. The CDR3 region has the DNA TGCGCCAGCAGCCAAGATCTTTGGGAGGCCAGCATTCAGTACTTC.

This chain links TRBV6-5 with TRBJ1-5; D possibly corresponds to TRBD1 (5 bases). V lost 5 bases and J lost 5, with 10 bases in between. The CDR3 spans 13 residues. CDR1 is MNHEY and CDR2 is SVGAGI in the germline V gene. This CDR3 is CASSRRGDQPQHF. The CDR3 DNA follows: TGTGCCAGCAGTCGGAGGGGTGATCAGCCCCAGCATTTT.

This chain links TRBV5-4 with TRBJ2-2, with unresolved D. The germline CDR1 and CDR2 sequences are SGHNT and YYREEE (reference sequence). V lost 3 bases and J lost 4, with 10 bases in between. This CDR3 spans 14 amino acids. CDR3 DNA: TGTGCCAGCAGCTCCTTGGGCTTCACCGGGGAGCTGTTTTTT. This sequence encodes CASSSLGFTGELFF.

The chain has TRBV6-5 and TRBJ2-7; D perhaps matches TRBD1 (5 bases). Trimming left V 8 bases short and J 4 bases short, with 12 bases between. There are 12 residues in the CDR3. From germline, CDR1 is MNHEY and CDR2 SVGAGI. The DNA for the CDR3 is TGTGCCAGCGGGGCTTGGGCGTACGAGCAGTACTTC. This codes for CASGAWAYEQYF.

The chain is built from TRBV6-1 and TRBJ1-1; TRBD1 aligns across 7 bases. The length of the CDR3 is 14 residues. The germline V gene has CDR1 MNHNS and CDR2 SASEGT. With V trimmed by 5 bases and J by 0 bases, 3 bases remained unmatched. The CDR3 DNA sequence: TGTGCCAGCAGTTCAGGGACAGTGAACACTGAAGCTTTCTTT. Amino acids: CASSSGTVNTEAFF.

The chain has TRBV6-1 and TRBJ1-5; 7 nucleotides align to TRBD1. From germline, CDR1 is MNHNS and CDR2 SASEGT. V lost 3 bases, J lost 5 bases, and 4 bases stayed unmatched. The CDR3 covers 14 residues. The CDR3 DNA reads as TGTGCCAGCAGTGAGACAGGGTCCGATCAGCCCCAGCATTTT. Protein: CASSETGSDQPQHF.